Each of the 14 T cell receptor beta chains below was sequenced from the same sample in a study of T cells in localized non-small cell lung cancer. The method was immunoSEQ multiplex PCR; TCRdb's version includes in-frame clones alone and lacks a portion of them. The top ten clones hold approximately 6.4% of a sample with 41,000 or so clones, 70% to 90% of them seen once. The source material was peripheral blood, sampled before any cancer treatment. Receptors originate from a woman aged 18 to 50 with stage III lung adenocarcinoma.

This clone has a single count. The CDR3: CSASFQGIRNEQFF. The DNA of the CDR3 is TGCAGCGCCTCGTTCCAGGGAATACGCAATGAGCAGTTCTTC. This sequence joins TRBV29-1 and TRBJ2-1, with a possible D match to TRBD1 (5 bases). CDR3 length: 14 residues. Germline CDR1 SQVTM, CDR2 ANQGSEA. Deletions cut 7 bases from V and 6 bases from J, with 19 bases between.

This clone was recorded only once. This rearrangement joins TRBV18 to TRBJ1-5; 8 nucleotides agree with TRBD1. The ends lost 6 bases at V and 7 bases at J; junction bases unmatched: 5. The CDR3 has 13 amino acids. CDR1 and CDR2 from the germline V gene are KGHSH and LQKENI. CDR3: CASSENRGQPQHF. In nucleotides, the CDR3 is TGTGCCAGCTCCGAAAACAGGGGGCAGCCCCAGCATTTT.

The chain carries TRBV28 and TRBJ2-7; 10 nucleotides agree with TRBD1. The J segment lost 6 bases and the V segment lost 6 bases, leaving 5 bases of the junction unmatched. Germline CDR1 MDHEN, CDR2 SYDVKM. The CDR3 is 13 amino acids. This chain's CDR3 is CASRGTGDSEQYF. The CDR3, as DNA: TGTGCCAGCAGGGGGACAGGGGATTCCGAGCAGTACTTC.

The table lists this clone with a few counts. The J gene is TRBJ1-2, the V gene TRBV2; 8 positions agree with TRBD1. CDR3 length equals 13 residues. Unmatched junction bases numbered 6, after V lost 4 bases and J lost 8 bases. Germline CDR1 reads SNHLY; CDR2 reads FYNNEI. The CDR3, as DNA: TGTGCCAGCAGTGGACAGGGGTTGGGAGGCTACACCTTC. Translating gives CASSGQGLGGYTF.

The rearrangement links TRBV7-3 to TRBJ2-7; weak D call: TRBD2 (5 bases). Germline V gives CDR1 SGHTA, CDR2 FQGTGA. With 0 bases removed from V and 6 bases from J, the gap between germline ends came to 9 bases. This CDR3 comprises 13 residues. CDR3 DNA sequence: TGTGCCAGCAGCTTAACAGGTGGAGGCGAGCAGTACTTC. Protein: CASSLTGGGEQYF.

This chain links TRBV14 with TRBJ2-2, with D maybe TRBD2 (5 bases). Per the germline V gene, CDR1 is SGHDN and CDR2 is FVKESK. This CDR3 contains 17 residues. The V end was cut by 1 base, the J end by 3 bases, with 15 bases between. CDR3 DNA sequence: TGTGCCAGCAGCCAAGTGGGGAACGGACTTTACACCGGGGAGCTGTTTTTT. Its translation is CASSQVGNGLYTGELFF.

V and J are TRBV2 and TRBJ1-2, with D unclear. The germline gives CDR1 SNHLY, CDR2 FYNNEI. The CDR3 extends over 11 amino acids. Trimming stripped 2 bases from V and 2 bases from J, with 0 bases between. As DNA, the CDR3 is TGTGCCAGCAGTGAAAACTATGGCTACACCTTC. Its protein product is CASSENYGYTF.

The chain recombines TRBV2 with TRBJ2-7, with D perhaps TRBD1 or TRBD2 (6 bases each). V lost 1 base to trimming and J lost 5 bases, with 12 bases between them. Looked up from germline, CDR1 is SNHLY and CDR2 is FYNNEI. The CDR3 extends over 14 amino acids. CDR3: CASSEVQGTHEQYF. CDR3 nucleotides: TGTGCCAGCAGTGAAGTGCAGGGGACTCACGAGCAGTACTTC.

J is TRBJ2-7 and V is TRBV29-1, with TRBD1 matching over 10 bases. Germline CDR1 and CDR2: SQVTM and ANQGSEA. The CDR3 runs 14 residues. With 5 bases clipped from V and 4 bases from J, the junction kept 8 bases outside the gene matches. In nucleotides, the CDR3 is TGCAGCGTTTCCCAGACAGGGGGCCGATACGAGCAGTACTTC. The encoded protein is CSVSQTGGRYEQYF.

The chain couples TRBV9 to TRBJ2-5; D not resolved. The V end lost 0 bases, the J end lost 5 bases, and 14 bases lay between the germline ends. CDR3 length: 15 amino acids. Germline V gives CDR1 SGDLS, CDR2 YYNGEE. CDR3 in amino acids: CASSVAPGSRETQYF. DNA of the CDR3: TGTGCCAGCAGCGTAGCCCCGGGTTCGAGGGAGACCCAGTACTTC.

This chain connects TRBV5-1 to TRBJ2-2; a possible D gene is TRBD1 (6 bases). Trimming removed 2 bases from V and 5 bases from J, with 10 bases in between. The length of the CDR3 is 14 residues. Germline V gene data show CDR1 as SGHRS and CDR2 as YFSETQ. The DNA of the CDR3 is TGCGCCAGCAGCTTCATTGACAGGACCGGGGAGCTGTTTTTT. It translates to CASSFIDRTGELFF.

The chain carries TRBV11-3 and TRBJ2-5; TRBD1 might be the D (5 bases). V was cut by 1 base and J by 5 bases, with 14 bases left in between. CDR1 and CDR2 (germline): SGHNT, YENEEA. The CDR3 runs 15 residues. CDR3 sequence (DNA): TGTGCCAGCAGCTTAGGGGGCGAGATCGGGGAGACCCAGTACTTC. Translated: CASSLGGEIGETQYF.

This clone was counted once. The rearrangement links TRBV4-1 to TRBJ1-1; 7 positions match TRBD1. V was pared by 1 base and J by 0 bases, with 8 bases of the junction left unmatched. This CDR3 contains 17 residues. Germline CDR1 is MGHRA and CDR2 is YSYEKL. CDR3 amino acids: CASSQGEMTGMNTEAFF. The DNA for the CDR3 is TGCGCCAGCAGCCAAGGGGAGATGACAGGGATGAACACTGAAGCTTTCTTT.

This rearrangement joins TRBV30 to TRBJ1-3; no clear D gene. This CDR3 contains 15 residues. The germline gives CDR1 GTSNPN, CDR2 SVGIG (reference sequence). V lost 4 bases and J lost 2, with 15 bases in between. For the CDR3, the DNA is TGTGCCTGGACCCGGAGCCGGGGAACTGGAAACACCATATATTTT. Amino acids: CAWTRSRGTGNTIYF.